This T cell receptor beta chain was sequenced for a study of OX40 agonist ivuxolimab in advanced cancers. Germline CDR1 is KGHSH and CDR2 is LQKENI. With V trimmed by 8 bases and J by 0 bases, 4 bases remained unmatched. This CDR3 spans 13 amino acids. Measured with immunoSEQ multiplex PCR; TCRdb has only the in-frame clones, and not every one. Of some 95,000 clones listed, 70% to 90% are singletons. The sequence was collected from an adult with an advanced solid tumor such as melanoma, head and neck, liver or kidney cancer. The genes are TRBV18 and TRBJ2-7; 7 nucleotides match TRBD2. The sequencing used CD4+ or CD8+ T cells sorted from blood, collected in a trial of the OX40 agonist ivuxolimab. The DNA of the CDR3 is TGTGCCAGCCGTAGGACTAGCTCCTACGAGCAGTACGTC. Translating gives CASRRTSSYEQYV.